The 16 T cell receptor beta chains below all came from one sample that was sequenced in a study of blood T cell repertoires in COVID-19. The data were produced by immunoSEQ multiplex PCR, yet TCRdb's version contains in-frame clones alone and is incomplete. The table shows around 170,000 clones, with 83% occurring only once. Sequencing was performed on peripheral blood. These receptors were obtained from a human donor in a cohort sampled during active COVID-19.

This rearrangement joins TRBV5-4 to TRBJ2-7; 7 bases line up with TRBD2. The CDR3 has 11 amino acids. The V and J ends lost 3 bases and 6 bases, in that order; junction bases with no gene match: 0. The V gene's germline CDR1 is SGHNT and CDR2 YYREEE (reference sequence). CDR3 sequence (DNA): TGTGCCAGCAGCTGGGGGGGCGAGCAGTACTTC. It translates to CASSWGGEQYF.

This clone was found a few times. The J gene is TRBJ1-6, the V gene TRBV2, with TRBD1 as a possible D gene (5 bases). CDR1 and CDR2 from the germline V gene are SNHLY and FYNNEI. The CDR3 is made up of 16 amino acids. V was pared by 2 bases and J by 10 bases, with 18 bases between. CDR3 protein: CASSERWTFGGSPLHF. CDR3 nucleotide sequence: TGTGCCAGCAGTGAACGCTGGACATTCGGCGGCTCACCCCTCCACTTT.

This clone has more than one count but fewer than ten. This chain joins TRBV27 and TRBJ1-1; 8 bases line up with TRBD1. CDR1 and CDR2 (germline): MNHEY, SMNVEV (reference sequence). V gave up 6 bases and J gave up 4 bases; unmatched junction bases: 4. The CDR3 spans 13 residues. CDR3 in DNA: TGTGCCAGCAGGGCAGGGGGCGGCACTGAAGCTTTCTTT. It specifies CASRAGGGTEAFF.

The chain carries TRBV19 and TRBJ1-3; D gene unclear. Per the germline V gene, CDR1 is LNHDA and CDR2 is SQIVND (reference sequence). This CDR3 has 13 residues. With 6 bases removed from V and 0 bases from J, the gap between germline ends came to 6 bases. As DNA, the CDR3 is TGTGCCAGTAGCGACAACTCTGGAAACACCATATATTTT. Protein: CASSDNSGNTIYF.

The chain carries TRBV4-3 and TRBJ2-1; weak D call: TRBD2 (6 bases). The germline gives CDR1 LGHNA, CDR2 YSLEER. The CDR3 spans 18 residues. V lost 4 bases, J lost 3 bases, and 22 bases lay in between. The CDR3 nucleotides read TGCGCCAGCAGCCGATACGAGGACTACCGTCGGGACTACAATGAGCAGTTCTTC. Protein product: CASSRYEDYRRDYNEQFF.

The gene calls are TRBV11-2 and TRBJ1-1; 9 bases map to TRBD1. The CDR3 runs 15 residues. From germline, CDR1 is SGHAT and CDR2 FQNNGV. V was pared by 4 bases and J by 0 bases, with 3 bases of the junction left unmatched. The CDR3 is CASSSGQGMNTEAFF. The CDR3 DNA is TGTGCCAGCAGCTCTGGACAGGGGATGAACACTGAAGCTTTCTTT.

CDR3 DNA sequence: TGTGCCAGCAGCTTGGACGGGGGGGCCTTGAATGAGCAGTTCTTC. Amino acids: CASSLDGGALNEQFF. The genes are TRBV5-6 and TRBJ2-1; 8 nucleotides match TRBD2. This CDR3 region has 15 residues. J lost 7 bases, V lost 0 bases, and 6 bases had no gene match. From germline, CDR1 is SGHDT and CDR2 YYEEEE.

The chain combines TRBV24-1 with TRBJ1-2, with D possibly being TRBD1 (6 bases). Germline CDR1 is KGHDR and CDR2 is SFDVKD. Trimming took off 5 bases at V and 4 bases at J, with 10 bases between the two ends. This CDR3 contains 13 residues. The chain's CDR3 is CATSAQGFYGYTF. CDR3 nucleotide sequence: TGTGCCACCAGTGCCCAGGGGTTCTATGGCTACACCTTC.

V gene TRBV27 combines with J gene TRBJ2-1; 7 bases map to TRBD1. In germline, CDR1 is MNHEY, CDR2 SMNVEV (reference sequence). This CDR3 spans 16 amino acids. V was clipped by 5 bases and J by 3 bases; unmatched bases: 10. The CDR3 sequence is CASSPRTGVIYNEQFF. Here the CDR3 DNA reads TGTGCCAGCAGTCCCCGGACAGGAGTTATCTACAATGAGCAGTTCTTC.

This chain uses TRBV6-6 with TRBJ2-7; D gene unclear. The V end was cut by 2 bases, the J end by 2 bases, with 7 bases between. CDR1 and CDR2 (germline): MNHNY, SVGAGI (reference sequence). This CDR3 is built from 13 residues. In nucleotides, the CDR3 is TGTGCCAGCAGTTACCCCCCTACCTACGAGCAGTACTTC. Protein sequence: CASSYPPTYEQYF.

The chain uses TRBV28 and TRBJ1-5; 9 bases map to TRBD1. CDR1 MDHEN and CDR2 SYDVKM come from the germline V gene. This CDR3 region has 14 residues. With 6 bases clipped from V and 4 bases from J, the junction kept 4 bases outside the gene matches. CDR3 loop: CASRGTGPNQPQHF. CDR3 in DNA: TGTGCCAGCAGGGGGACAGGGCCGAATCAGCCCCAGCATTTT.

V usage is TRBV7-3 and J usage is TRBJ1-4; 11 bases are a match to TRBD1. The CDR3 is 15 residues long. With V trimmed by 5 bases and J by 7 bases, 6 bases remained unmatched. Germline CDR1 is SGHTA and CDR2 is FQGTGA. The CDR3 protein is CASSPGTGGGEKLFF. The CDR3 DNA is TGTGCCAGCAGCCCAGGGACAGGGGGAGGTGAAAAACTGTTTTTT.

This clone was counted once. This same CDR3 is encoded by further DNA sequences in the sample. The chain carries TRBV10-1 and TRBJ2-7; 9 bases are a match to TRBD1. CDR3 length: 14 amino acids. With 6 bases clipped from V and 2 bases from J, the junction kept 5 bases outside the gene matches. Germline lookup yields CDR1 WNHNN and CDR2 SYGVQD (reference sequence). The DNA for the CDR3 is TGCGCCAGCAGGGCGGGACAGGGACCCTACGAGCAGTACTTC. Translated, it gives CASRAGQGPYEQYF.

The genes are TRBV3-1 (or the pseudogene TRBV3-2) and TRBJ2-7, with 7 bases that match TRBD1. CDR1 LGHDT and CDR2 YNNKEL come from the germline V gene (reference sequence). The length of the CDR3 is 15 residues. The V gene end was trimmed by 1 base and the J gene end by 3 bases; junction bases not matched to a gene: 6. The CDR3 DNA reads as TGTGCCAGCAGCCAAGTTAGGGGGCCCCTCTACGAGCAGTACTTC. This encodes CASSQVRGPLYEQYF.

V usage is TRBV3-1 (or the pseudogene TRBV3-2) and J usage is TRBJ2-7, with D possibly TRBD2 on 6 matching bases. Germline values: CDR1 LGHDT, CDR2 YNNKEL (reference sequence). The CDR3 has 14 amino acids. The V gene lost 1 base and the J gene lost 6 bases, with 13 bases spanning the gap. CDR3 DNA: TGTGCCAGCAGCCAAGGACGGGAGTCGGTCGAGCAGTACTTC. This translates into CASSQGRESVEQYF.

This rearrangement joins TRBV18 to TRBJ2-5; D is ambiguous. Germline loops: CDR1 KGHSH, CDR2 LQKENI. Trimming shortened V by 5 bases and J by 5 bases, and 9 bases separated the two germline ends. The CDR3 length is 12 residues. The CDR3 DNA reads TGTGCCAGCTCATACTCTCGGGAGACCCAGTACTTC. Residues: CASSYSRETQYF.